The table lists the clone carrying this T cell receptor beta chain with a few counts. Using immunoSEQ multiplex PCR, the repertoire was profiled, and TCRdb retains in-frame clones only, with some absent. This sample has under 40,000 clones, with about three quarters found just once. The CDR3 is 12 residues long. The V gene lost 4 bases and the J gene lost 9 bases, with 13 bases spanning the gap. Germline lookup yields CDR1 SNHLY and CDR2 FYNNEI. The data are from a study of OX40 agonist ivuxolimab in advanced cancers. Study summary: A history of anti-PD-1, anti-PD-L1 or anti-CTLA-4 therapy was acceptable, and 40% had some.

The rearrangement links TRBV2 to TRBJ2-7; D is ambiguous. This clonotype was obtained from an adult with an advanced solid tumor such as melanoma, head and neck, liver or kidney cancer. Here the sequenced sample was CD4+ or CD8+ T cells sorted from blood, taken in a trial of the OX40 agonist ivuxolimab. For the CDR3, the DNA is TGTGCCAGCAGTGGAAAAATCGGATGGCAGTACTTC. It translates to CASSGKIGWQYF.